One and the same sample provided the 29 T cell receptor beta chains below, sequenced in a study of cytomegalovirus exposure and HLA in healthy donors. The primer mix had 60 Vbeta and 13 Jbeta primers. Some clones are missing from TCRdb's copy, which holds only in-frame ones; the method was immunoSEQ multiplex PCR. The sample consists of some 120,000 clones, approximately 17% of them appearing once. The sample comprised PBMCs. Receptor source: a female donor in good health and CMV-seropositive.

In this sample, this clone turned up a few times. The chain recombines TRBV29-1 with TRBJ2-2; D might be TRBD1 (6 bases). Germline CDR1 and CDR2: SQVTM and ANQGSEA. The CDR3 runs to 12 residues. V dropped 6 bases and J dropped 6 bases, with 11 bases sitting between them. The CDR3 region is CSVTGRSGELFF. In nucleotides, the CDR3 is TGCAGCGTAACAGGGCGTTCCGGGGAGCTGTTTTTT.

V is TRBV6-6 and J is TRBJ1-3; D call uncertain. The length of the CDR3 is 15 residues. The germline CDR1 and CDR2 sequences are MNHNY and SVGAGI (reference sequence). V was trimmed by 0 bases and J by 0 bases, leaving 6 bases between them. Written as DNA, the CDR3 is TGTGCCAGCAGTTACTCGGGCAACTCTGGAAACACCATATATTTT. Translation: CASSYSGNSGNTIYF.

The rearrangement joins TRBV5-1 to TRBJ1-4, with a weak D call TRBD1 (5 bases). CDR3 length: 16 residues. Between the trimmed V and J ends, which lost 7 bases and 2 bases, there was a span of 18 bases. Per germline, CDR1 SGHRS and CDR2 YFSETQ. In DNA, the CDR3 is TGCGCCAGCTCGCAATTGGGGGGGTTGACTAATGAAAAACTGTTTTTT. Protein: CASSQLGGLTNEKLFF. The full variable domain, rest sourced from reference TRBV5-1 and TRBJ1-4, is KAGVTQTPRYLIKTRGQQVTLSCSPISGHRSVSWYQQTPGQGLQFLFEYFSETQRNKGNFPGRFSGRQFSNSRSEMNVSTLELGDSALYLCASSQLGGLTNEKLFFGSGTQLSVL.

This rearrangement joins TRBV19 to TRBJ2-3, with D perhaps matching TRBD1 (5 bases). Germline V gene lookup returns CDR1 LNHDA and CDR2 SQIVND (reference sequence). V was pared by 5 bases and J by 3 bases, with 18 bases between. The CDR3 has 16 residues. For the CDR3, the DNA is TGTGCCAGTAGTGCCAGCACCAGGAAGGGGACAGATACGCAGTATTTT. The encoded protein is CASSASTRKGTDTQYF.

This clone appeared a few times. CDR3: CASSWTLQLPGNTIYF. CDR3 nucleotide sequence: TGTGCCAGCAGCTGGACACTACAACTTCCTGGAAACACCATATATTTT. The V and J genes are TRBV11-2 and TRBJ1-3; D perhaps matches TRBD1 (5 bases). The CDR3 contains 16 residues. The germline V and J ends were trimmed by 4 bases and 2 bases, with 15 bases remaining between them. Germline CDR1 and CDR2: SGHAT and FQNNGV. The full variable domain, in which reference TRBV11-2 and TRBJ1-3 provide the parts outside the CDR3, is EAGVAQSPRYKIIEKRQSVAFWCNPISGHATLYWYQQILGQGPKLLIQFQNNGVVDDSQLPKDRFSAERLKGVDSTLKIQPAKLEDSAVYLCASSWTLQLPGNTIYFGEGSWLTVV.

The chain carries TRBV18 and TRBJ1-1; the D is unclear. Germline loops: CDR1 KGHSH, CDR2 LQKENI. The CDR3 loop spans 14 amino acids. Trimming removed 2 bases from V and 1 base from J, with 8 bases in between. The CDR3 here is CASSPDQENTEAFF. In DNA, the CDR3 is TGTGCCAGCTCACCAGATCAGGAGAACACTGAAGCTTTCTTT.

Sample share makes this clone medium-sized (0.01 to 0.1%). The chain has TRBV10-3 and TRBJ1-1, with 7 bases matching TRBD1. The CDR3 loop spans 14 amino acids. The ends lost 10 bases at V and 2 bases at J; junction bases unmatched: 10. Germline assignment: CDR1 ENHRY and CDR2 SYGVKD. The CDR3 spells CATAGTAENTEAFF. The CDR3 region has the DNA TGTGCCACCGCCGGGACAGCGGAAAACACTGAAGCTTTCTTT.

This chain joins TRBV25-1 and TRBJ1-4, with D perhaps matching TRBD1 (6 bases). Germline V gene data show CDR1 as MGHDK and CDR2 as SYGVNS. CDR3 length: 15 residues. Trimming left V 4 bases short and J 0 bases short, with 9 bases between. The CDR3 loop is CASSVRDTTNEKLFF. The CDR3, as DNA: TGTGCCAGCAGTGTTCGGGACACAACTAATGAAAAACTGTTTTTT.

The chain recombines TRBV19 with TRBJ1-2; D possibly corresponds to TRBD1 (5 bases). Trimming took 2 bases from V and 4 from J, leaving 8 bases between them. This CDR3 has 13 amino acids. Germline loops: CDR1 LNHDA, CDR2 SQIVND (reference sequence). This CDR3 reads CASSISDSYGYTF. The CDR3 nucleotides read TGTGCCAGTAGTATAAGCGACAGCTATGGCTACACCTTC.

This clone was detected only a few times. In DNA form, the CDR3 reads TGTGCCATCAGGCCGACAGGGCCCTCCTACGAGCAGTACTTC. Its translation is CAIRPTGPSYEQYF. V and J are TRBV10-3 and TRBJ2-5; 7 nucleotides agree with TRBD1. The end of the DNA aligns better with TRBJ2-7, so the J call may be wrong. This CDR3 has 14 residues. Germline V gives CDR1 ENHRY, CDR2 SYGVKD.

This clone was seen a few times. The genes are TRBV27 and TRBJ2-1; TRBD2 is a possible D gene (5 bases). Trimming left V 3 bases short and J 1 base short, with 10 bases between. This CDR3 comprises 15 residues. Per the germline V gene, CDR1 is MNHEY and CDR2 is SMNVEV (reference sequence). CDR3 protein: CASSLEDPSYNEQFF. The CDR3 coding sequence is TGTGCCAGCAGTTTGGAGGACCCATCCTACAATGAGCAGTTCTTC.

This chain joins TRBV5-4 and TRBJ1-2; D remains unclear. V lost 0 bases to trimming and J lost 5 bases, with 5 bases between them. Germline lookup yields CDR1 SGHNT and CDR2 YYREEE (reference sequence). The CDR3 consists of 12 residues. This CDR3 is CASSLAGYGYTF. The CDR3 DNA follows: TGTGCCAGCAGCTTGGCGGGTTATGGCTACACCTTC.

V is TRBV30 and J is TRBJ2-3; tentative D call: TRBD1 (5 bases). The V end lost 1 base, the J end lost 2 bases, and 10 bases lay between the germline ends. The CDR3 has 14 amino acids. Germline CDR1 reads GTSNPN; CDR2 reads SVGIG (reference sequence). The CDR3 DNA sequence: TGTGCCTGGAGTGAACAGGTCATCACAGATACGCAGTATTTT. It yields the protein CAWSEQVITDTQYF. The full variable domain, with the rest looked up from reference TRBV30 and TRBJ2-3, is SQTIHQWPATLVQPVGSPLSLECTVEGTSNPNLYWYRQAAGRGLQLLFYSVGIGQISSEVPQNLSASRPQDRQFILSSKKLLLSDSGFYLCAWSEQVITDTQYFGPGTRLTVL.

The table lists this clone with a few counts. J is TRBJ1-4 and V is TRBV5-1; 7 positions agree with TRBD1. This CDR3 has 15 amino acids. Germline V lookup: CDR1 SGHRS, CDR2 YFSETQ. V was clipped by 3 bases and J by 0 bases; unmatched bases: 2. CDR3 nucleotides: TGCGCCAGCAGCTCGGGGACAGCAACTAATGAAAAACTGTTTTTT. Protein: CASSSGTATNEKLFF.

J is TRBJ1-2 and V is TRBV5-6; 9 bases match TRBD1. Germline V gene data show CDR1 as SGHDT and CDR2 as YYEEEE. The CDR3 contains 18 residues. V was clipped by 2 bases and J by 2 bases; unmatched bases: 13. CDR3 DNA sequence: TGTGCCAGCAGCTTACTCCTCGACAGGGGGAAAACGAACTATGGCTACACCTTC. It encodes CASSLLLDRGKTNYGYTF.

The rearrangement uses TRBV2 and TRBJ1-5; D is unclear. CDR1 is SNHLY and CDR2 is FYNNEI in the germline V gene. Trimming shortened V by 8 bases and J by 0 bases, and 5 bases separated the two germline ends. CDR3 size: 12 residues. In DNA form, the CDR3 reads TGTGCCAGCTGTTATAGCAATCAGCCCCAGCATTTT. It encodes CASCYSNQPQHF.

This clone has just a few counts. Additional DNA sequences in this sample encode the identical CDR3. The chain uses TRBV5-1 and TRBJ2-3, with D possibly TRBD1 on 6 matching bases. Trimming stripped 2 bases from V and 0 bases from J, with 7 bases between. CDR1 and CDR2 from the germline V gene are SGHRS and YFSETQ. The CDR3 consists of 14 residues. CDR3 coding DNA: TGCGCCAGCAGCTTAGGACAGAGCACAGATACGCAGTATTTT. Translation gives CASSLGQSTDTQYF.

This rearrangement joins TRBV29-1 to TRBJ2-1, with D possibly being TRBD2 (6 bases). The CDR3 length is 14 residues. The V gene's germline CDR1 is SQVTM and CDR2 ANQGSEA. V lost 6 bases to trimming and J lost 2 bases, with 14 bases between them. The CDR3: CSVVRLGTYNEQFF. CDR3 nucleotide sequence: TGCAGCGTCGTCAGACTAGGTACCTACAATGAGCAGTTCTTC.

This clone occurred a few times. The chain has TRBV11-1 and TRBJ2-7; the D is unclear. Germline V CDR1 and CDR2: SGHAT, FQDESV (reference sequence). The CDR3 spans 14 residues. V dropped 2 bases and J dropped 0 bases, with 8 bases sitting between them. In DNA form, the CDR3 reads TGTGCCAGCAGCTTAAGTCGGAGCTCCTACGAGCAGTACTTC. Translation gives CASSLSRSSYEQYF.

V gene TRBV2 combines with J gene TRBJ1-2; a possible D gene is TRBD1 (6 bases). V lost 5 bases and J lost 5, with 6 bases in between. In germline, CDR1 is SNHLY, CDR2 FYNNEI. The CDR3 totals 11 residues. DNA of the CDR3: TGTGCCAGCAGTACAGGGTATGGCTACACCTTC. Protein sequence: CASSTGYGYTF.

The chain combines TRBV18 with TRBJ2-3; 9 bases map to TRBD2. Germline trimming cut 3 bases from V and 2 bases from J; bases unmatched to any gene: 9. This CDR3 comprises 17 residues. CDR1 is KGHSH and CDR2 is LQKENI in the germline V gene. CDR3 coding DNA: TGTGCCAGCTCACCGACGCTAGCGGGGACCCTCACAGATACGCAGTATTTT. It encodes CASSPTLAGTLTDTQYF.

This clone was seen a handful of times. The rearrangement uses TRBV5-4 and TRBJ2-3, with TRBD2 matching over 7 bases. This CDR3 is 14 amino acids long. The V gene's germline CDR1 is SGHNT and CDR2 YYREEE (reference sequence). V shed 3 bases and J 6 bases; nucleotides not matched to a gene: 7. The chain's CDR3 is CASSWDLREDTQYF. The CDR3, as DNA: TGTGCCAGCAGCTGGGACTTGCGGGAGGATACGCAGTATTTT.

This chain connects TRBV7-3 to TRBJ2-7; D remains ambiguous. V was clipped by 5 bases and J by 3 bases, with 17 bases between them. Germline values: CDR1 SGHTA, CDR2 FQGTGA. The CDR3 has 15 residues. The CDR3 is CASSTLGGLSYEQYF. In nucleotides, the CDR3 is TGTGCCAGCAGCACCCTTGGTGGTCTAAGCTACGAGCAGTACTTC.

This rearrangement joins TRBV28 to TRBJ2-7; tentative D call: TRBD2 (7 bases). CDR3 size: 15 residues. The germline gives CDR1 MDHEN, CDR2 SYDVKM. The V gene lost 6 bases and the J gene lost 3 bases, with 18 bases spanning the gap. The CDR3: CASSIWGGLLYEQYF. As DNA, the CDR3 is TGTGCCAGCAGCATTTGGGGGGGCCTACTCTACGAGCAGTACTTC.

In nucleotides, the CDR3 is TGTGCCAGCAGCCAAGGACTAGCAGCACAAGAGACCCAGTACTTC. It is translated as CASSQGLAAQETQYF. The chain couples TRBV14 to TRBJ2-5, with 7 bases aligning to TRBD2. The germline CDR1 and CDR2 sequences are SGHDN and FVKESK. This CDR3 comprises 15 residues. The ends lost 1 base at V and 2 bases at J; junction bases unmatched: 4.

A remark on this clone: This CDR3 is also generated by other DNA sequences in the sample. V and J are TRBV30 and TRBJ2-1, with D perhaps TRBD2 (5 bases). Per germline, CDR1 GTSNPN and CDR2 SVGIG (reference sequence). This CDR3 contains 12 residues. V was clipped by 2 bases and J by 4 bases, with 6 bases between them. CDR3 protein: CAWSTGYNEQFF. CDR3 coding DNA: TGTGCCTGGAGTACGGGATACAATGAGCAGTTCTTC.

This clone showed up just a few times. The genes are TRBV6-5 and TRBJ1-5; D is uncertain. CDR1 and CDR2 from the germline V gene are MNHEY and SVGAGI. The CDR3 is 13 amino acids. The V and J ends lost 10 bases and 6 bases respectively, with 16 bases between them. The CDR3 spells CATSARGSQPQHF. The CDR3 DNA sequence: TGTGCCACGAGTGCCCGGGGTTCTCAGCCCCAGCATTTT.

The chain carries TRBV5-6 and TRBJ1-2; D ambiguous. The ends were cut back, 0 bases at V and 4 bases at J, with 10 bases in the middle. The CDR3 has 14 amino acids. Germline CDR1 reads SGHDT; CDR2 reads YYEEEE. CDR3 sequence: CASSLEVSSYGYTF. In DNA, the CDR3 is TGTGCCAGCAGCTTGGAAGTCTCCAGCTATGGCTACACCTTC.

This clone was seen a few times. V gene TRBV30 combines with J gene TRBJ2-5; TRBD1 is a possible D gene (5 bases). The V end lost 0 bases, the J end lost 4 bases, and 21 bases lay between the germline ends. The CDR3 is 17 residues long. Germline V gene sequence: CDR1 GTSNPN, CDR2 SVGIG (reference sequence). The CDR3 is CAWSVGFSSQGRETQYF. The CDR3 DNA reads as TGTGCCTGGAGTGTTGGGTTTTCATCGCAGGGTCGAGAGACCCAGTACTTC.